The following is a T cell receptor beta chain sequence with its context. As yet, its antigen is unknown. This sample includes further DNA sequences coding for the same CDR3. This entry is derived from a study of shared clonotypes between healthy human individuals. Notes on the study in general: The sampled material consisted only of blood, and tissue repertoires are likely to differ. Generation probability values for non-shared clonotypes were lower than those for clonotypes shared by all four donors.

Both subsets, CD45RA+ naive and CD45RA-negative memory, were split from the CD4+ cells. Method: immunoSEQ multiplex PCR; TCRdb's copy keeps in-frame clones and lacks some. Of about 1.5 million clones listed, 95% to 99% were seen once; the top ten hold about 0.4%. The source material was naive CD4+ T cells sorted from blood. Regarding subset: CD45RA+ positively selected. The clonotype comes from a young man in good health.

CDR3 sequence (DNA): TGTGCCAGCAGACTGAACACTGAAGCTTTCTTT. It yields the protein CASRLNTEAFF. The J gene is TRBJ1-1, the V gene TRBV28, with D uncertain. The V end lost 6 bases, the J end lost 0 bases, and 2 bases lay between the germline ends. The germline CDR1 and CDR2 sequences are MDHEN and SYDVKM. This CDR3 spans 11 amino acids.